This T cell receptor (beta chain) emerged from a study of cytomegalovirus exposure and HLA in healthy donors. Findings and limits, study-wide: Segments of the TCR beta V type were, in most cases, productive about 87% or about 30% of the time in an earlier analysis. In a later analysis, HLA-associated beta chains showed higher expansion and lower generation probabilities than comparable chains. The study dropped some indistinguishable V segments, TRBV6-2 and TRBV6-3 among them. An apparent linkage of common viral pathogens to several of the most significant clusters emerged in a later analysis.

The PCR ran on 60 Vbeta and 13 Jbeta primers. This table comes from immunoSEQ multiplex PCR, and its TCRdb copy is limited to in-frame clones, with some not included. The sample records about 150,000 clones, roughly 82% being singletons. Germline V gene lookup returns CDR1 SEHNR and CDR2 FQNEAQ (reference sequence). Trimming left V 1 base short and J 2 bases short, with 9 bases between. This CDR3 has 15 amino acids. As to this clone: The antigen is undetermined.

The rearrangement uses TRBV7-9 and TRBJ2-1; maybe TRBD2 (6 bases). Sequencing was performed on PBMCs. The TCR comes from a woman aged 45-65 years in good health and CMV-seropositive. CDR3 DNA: TGTGCCAGCAGCTTAGTCCGGGGGACCTACAATGAGCAGTTCTTC. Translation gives CASSLVRGTYNEQFF.